Described below is a single T cell receptor (beta chain) sequence and its context. As yet, its antigen is unknown. CDR3 size: 15 residues. CDR1 and CDR2 from the germline V gene are SGHAT and FQNNGV. Alongside a J-beta primer mix, a sample-barcoded 5' primer served in a second PCR lasting roughly 7 to 11 cycles. TCRdb ran MiXCR on the 5' RACE reads and lists one entry per CDR3 protein. The sample carries about 1,500,000 distinct CDR3 sequences, 25% to 30% recorded once. The data are from a study of blood T cells in healthy people across ages. Study-wide results and limits: Correlation between TCR beta diversity and naive T cell percentage was strong. Older age coincided with a roughly linear decline in TCR beta diversity per million T cells.

The source of this sequence is a woman younger than 45 in good health. The material sequenced was blood. V gene TRBV11-2 combines with J gene TRBJ2-1; perhaps TRBD1 as D (5 bases). Gene TRBJ2-7 matches the end of the DNA better, so the J call may be wrong. CDR3 protein: CASSQQGLGVNEQYF. The CDR3, as DNA: TGTGCCAGCAGCCAGCAGGGCCTTGGAGTCAATGAGCAGTACTTC.